The 17 T cell receptor beta chains reported below all come from one sample, sequenced in a study of blood T cell repertoires in COVID-19. Some clones are missing from TCRdb's copy, which holds only in-frame ones; the method was immunoSEQ multiplex PCR. The sample carries 330,000 or so clones, over 70% recorded once. Source material: PBMCs or T cells enriched from blood (not recorded which). These receptor sequences come from a young man who had recovered from COVID-19.

The chain links TRBV1 to TRBJ2-7; the listed D gene, TRBD2, was not tested against the DNA. TRBV1 is marked as a pseudogene. CDR3 size: 14 residues. CDR3 nucleotide sequence: TGCACCAGCAGCCCCTGGGAAGCGGCCTACGAGCAGTACTTC. Translated, it gives CTSSPWEAAYEQYF.

This sequence joins TRBV2 and TRBJ1-1, with 7 bases identical to TRBD1. Germline CDR1 is SNHLY and CDR2 is FYNNEI. The trim removed 10 bases at V and 2 bases at J, leaving 7 bases unmatched. The CDR3 loop spans 13 amino acids. The CDR3 nucleotides read TGTGCCACTGCTCGACAGGGAAACACTGAAGCTTTCTTT. Its protein is CATARQGNTEAFF.

The J gene is TRBJ2-1, the V gene TRBV5-6, with D tentatively TRBD2 (6 bases). CDR1 is SGHDT and CDR2 is YYEEEE in the germline V gene. V was trimmed by 9 bases and J by 9 bases, leaving 19 bases between them. The CDR3 loop spans 13 amino acids. CDR3 sequence (DNA): TGTGCCACTTCGACGGCGCGGGGCGCTGAGCAGTTCTTC. Protein product: CATSTARGAEQFF.

The rearrangement links TRBV5-1 to TRBJ1-2; TRBD1 agrees at 11 bases. CDR1 SGHRS and CDR2 YFSETQ come from the germline V gene. Trimming took 5 bases from V and 4 from J; bases not matched to a gene: 4. The CDR3 is 14 amino acids. CDR3 in amino acids: CASRPGTGGYGYTF. CDR3 in DNA: TGCGCCAGCAGGCCCGGGACAGGGGGCTATGGCTACACCTTC.

The chain couples TRBV19 to TRBJ1-2; D perhaps matches TRBD1 (5 bases). Germline CDR1 is LNHDA and CDR2 is SQIVND (reference sequence). This CDR3 has 16 residues. With 5 bases removed from V and 0 bases from J, the gap between germline ends came to 16 bases. CDR3 nucleotide sequence: TGTGCCAGTAGTGGCTCACGGGGGGGAGCTAACTATGGCTACACCTTC. Its translation is CASSGSRGGANYGYTF.

V is TRBV14 and J is TRBJ2-3; D gene uncertain. This CDR3 region has 13 residues. Germline V CDR1 and CDR2: SGHDN, FVKESK. V lost 5 bases to trimming and J lost 1 base, with 7 bases between them. This CDR3 reads CASSSTGTDTQYF. DNA of the CDR3: TGTGCCAGCAGCTCAACAGGCACAGATACGCAGTATTTT.

Of note for this clone: Relative to the germline gene, one junction end is altered; a read error may explain this. The chain joins TRBV10-3 to TRBJ1-1; the match to TRBD1 covers 7 bases. From germline, CDR1 is ENHRY and CDR2 SYGVKD. This CDR3 spans 13 amino acids. The CDR3 spells CAISRQGNSEAFF. CDR3 DNA: TGTGCCATCAGTCGACAGGGAAACAGTGAAGCTTTCTTT.

The chain's CDR3 is CASSSDRDATNEKLFF. The DNA of the CDR3 is TGTGCCAGCAGCTCTGACAGGGACGCAACTAATGAAAAACTGTTTTTT. The rearrangement links TRBV9 to TRBJ1-4, with TRBD1 matching 7 bases. CDR1 SGDLS and CDR2 YYNGEE come from the germline V gene. V shed 4 bases and J 0 bases; nucleotides not matched to a gene: 6. This CDR3 comprises 16 residues.

The rearrangement uses TRBV29-1 and TRBJ1-2; a possible D gene is TRBD1 (6 bases). This CDR3 region has 14 residues. Trimming shortened V by 0 bases and J by 4 bases, and 12 bases separated the two germline ends. Germline assignment: CDR1 SQVTM and CDR2 ANQGSEA. CDR3: CSVEDPRGRYGYTF. The CDR3 region has the DNA TGCAGCGTTGAAGATCCCAGGGGTCGCTATGGCTACACCTTC. Looking up the rest from reference TRBV29-1 and TRBJ1-2 gives the full variable domain: SAVISQKPSRDICQRGTSLTIQCQVDSQVTMMFWYRQQPGQSLTLIATANQGSEATYESGFVIDKFPISRPNLTFSTLTVSNMSPEDSSIYLCSVEDPRGRYGYTFGSGTRLTVV.

The chain employs TRBV7-9 and TRBJ2-2, with D tentatively TRBD2 (6 bases). Germline lookup yields CDR1 SEHNR and CDR2 FQNEAQ (reference sequence). The length of the CDR3 is 14 residues. V lost 9 bases and J lost 5, with 16 bases in between. The CDR3, as DNA: TGTGCCAGTCCCGGAGGAGGGATAACCGGGGAGCTGTTTTTT. Its translation is CASPGGGITGELFF.

The CDR3 protein is CASSWAGASNQPQHF. As DNA, the CDR3 is TGTGCCAGCAGTTGGGCAGGGGCCTCAAATCAGCCCCAGCATTTT. The rearrangement links TRBV28 to TRBJ1-5; perhaps TRBD1 as D (6 bases). This CDR3 is built from 15 residues. Germline assignment: CDR1 MDHEN and CDR2 SYDVKM. Trimming left V 4 bases short and J 4 bases short, with 14 bases between.

The chain uses TRBV2 and TRBJ2-1; 9 bases are a match to TRBD2. CDR1 is SNHLY and CDR2 is FYNNEI in the germline V gene. Trimming took 6 bases from V and 4 from J; bases not matched to a gene: 16. The CDR3 totals 18 residues. The chain's CDR3 is CASSEPRLSGGLYNEQFF. The CDR3 DNA sequence: TGTGCCAGCAGCGAACCCCGACTTAGCGGGGGCCTGTACAATGAGCAGTTCTTC.

The chain uses TRBV5-1 and TRBJ2-1; tentatively, D is TRBD2 (5 bases). The CDR3 loop spans 15 amino acids. Germline lookup yields CDR1 SGHRS and CDR2 YFSETQ. V lost 4 bases, J lost 3 bases, and 14 bases lay in between. The CDR3 nucleotides are TGCGCCAGCAGCGCCAATGGAGGCAGCTACAATGAGCAGTTCTTC. Protein sequence: CASSANGGSYNEQFF.

As for this clone: The sample carries other DNA sequences with the same CDR3. The chain carries TRBV7-9 and TRBJ2-1; D is possibly TRBD2 (5 bases). Trimming cost V 4 bases and J 8 bases, with 9 bases left between them. The CDR3 sequence is 12 residues long. CDR1 SEHNR and CDR2 FQNEAQ come from the germline V gene (reference sequence). CDR3 bases: TGTGCCAGCAGCTCCCGGCGGGATGAGCAGTTCTTC. Its protein is CASSSRRDEQFF.

The V and J genes are TRBV6-5 and TRBJ2-1; 8 bases agree with TRBD2. Germline loops: CDR1 MNHEY, CDR2 SVGAGI. The V segment lost 5 bases and the J segment 8 bases; nucleotides outside the gene matches: 11. CDR3 length equals 15 residues. CDR3 nucleotides: TGTGCCAGCAGTCCAGAGCGGGGGCCCGACGATGAGCAGTTCTTC. Translated: CASSPERGPDDEQFF.

The rearrangement links TRBV5-5 to TRBJ2-7, with 9 bases lining up with TRBD2. The CDR3 has 15 amino acids. The V gene's germline CDR1 is SGHKS and CDR2 YYEKEE (reference sequence). Trimming removed 4 bases from V and 1 base from J; junction bases left unmatched: 6. CDR3 protein: CASSPSSGASYEQYF. CDR3 sequence (DNA): TGTGCCAGCAGCCCCTCTAGCGGGGCGTCCTACGAGCAGTACTTC. Complete variable domain (other parts from reference TRBV5-5 and TRBJ2-7): DAGVTQSPTHLIKTRGQQVTLRCSPISGHKSVSWYQQVLGQGPQFIFQYYEKEERGRGNFPDRFSARQFPNYSSELNVNALLLGDSALYLCASSPSSGASYEQYFGPGTRLTVT.

The CDR3 bases are TGTGCCAGCAGCAAAGGGACCGGACAGGTCGACTATGGCTACACCTTC. This encodes CASSKGTGQVDYGYTF. The chain combines TRBV21-1 with TRBJ1-2; the D segment call TRBD1 is taken from the table without a DNA check. TRBV21-1 corresponds to a pseudogene. This CDR3 has 16 amino acids.